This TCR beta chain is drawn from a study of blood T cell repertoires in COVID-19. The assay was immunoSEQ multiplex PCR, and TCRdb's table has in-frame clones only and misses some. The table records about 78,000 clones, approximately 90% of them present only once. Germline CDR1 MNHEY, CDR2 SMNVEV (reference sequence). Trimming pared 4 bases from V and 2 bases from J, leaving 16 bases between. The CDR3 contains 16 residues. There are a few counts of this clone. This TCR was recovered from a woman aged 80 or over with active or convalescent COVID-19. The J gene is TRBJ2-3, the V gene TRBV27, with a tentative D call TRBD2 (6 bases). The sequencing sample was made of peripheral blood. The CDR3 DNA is TGTGCCAGCAGTTCCTCCCCGGGACTTCACACAGATACGCAGTATTTT. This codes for CASSSSPGLHTDTQYF.